The 13 T cell receptor beta chains below all came from one sample that was sequenced in a study of T cell repertoires in cytomegalovirus infection. Each CDR3 protein gets one entry after TCRdb re-called the reads with MiXCR. Of some 280,000 distinct CDR3 sequences in the sample, roughly 13% were seen once. The specimen sequenced was PBMCs. The receptor set was obtained from a human donor in good health (CMV status not recorded). Some clones in this sample may be carry-over from other donors' samples.

The sample holds many counts of this clonotype. The J gene is TRBJ2-1, the V gene TRBV7-2, with D tentatively TRBD1 or TRBD2 (5 bases each). From germline, CDR1 is SGHTA and CDR2 FQGNSA. Between the trimmed V and J ends, which lost 3 bases and 7 bases, there was a span of 10 bases. The CDR3 is 13 amino acids. For the CDR3, the DNA is TGTGCCAGCAGCTTCCGGGACCCTAATGAGCAGTTCTTC. It translates to CASSFRDPNEQFF.

The chain employs TRBV7-2 and TRBJ1-5; D gene unclear. The V end lost 5 bases, the J end lost 3 bases, and 8 bases lay between the germline ends. The CDR3 consists of 13 residues. Germline V gives CDR1 SGHTA, CDR2 FQGNSA. Here the CDR3 reads CASSPINNQPQHF. The CDR3 DNA reads as TGTGCCAGCAGCCCCATCAACAATCAGCCCCAGCATTTT.

The V call is TRBV4-2, the J call TRBJ2-1; possibly TRBD2 for D (6 bases). Per the germline V gene, CDR1 is LGHNA and CDR2 is YNFKEQ. Trimming pared 1 base from V and 2 bases from J, leaving 15 bases between. The CDR3 has 17 amino acids. The CDR3 reads CASSQGGLTTTYNEQFF. The CDR3 DNA reads as TGTGCCAGCAGCCAAGGGGGACTGACTACTACCTACAATGAGCAGTTCTTC.

A few counts support this clonotype. The rearrangement links TRBV5-1 to TRBJ2-1; 9 nucleotides match TRBD1. The CDR3 totals 15 residues. The junction had 9 bases not matched to a gene; V was cut back by 4 bases and J by 7 bases. Germline lookup yields CDR1 SGHRS and CDR2 YFSETQ. CDR3 amino acids: CASSLGTGRENEQFF. In nucleotides, the CDR3 is TGCGCCAGCAGCCTCGGGACAGGGCGGGAGAATGAGCAGTTCTTC.

The chain joins TRBV19 to TRBJ2-5; D remains ambiguous. Trimming cost V 5 bases and J 5 bases, with 9 bases left between them. CDR1 and CDR2 (germline): LNHDA, SQIVND (reference sequence). The CDR3 length is 12 residues. This chain's CDR3 is CASSPFGETQYF. The CDR3 nucleotides read TGTGCCAGTAGTCCTTTCGGCGAGACCCAGTACTTC.

Many counts were recorded for this clonotype. DNA for the CDR3: TGTGCCAGCAGCCGAGTTGTGGGAGGCATCGGGATGAGCTCCTACGAGCAGTACTTC. This codes for CASSRVVGGIGMSSYEQYF. J is TRBJ2-7 and V is TRBV7-2, with D perhaps matching TRBD2 (6 bases). CDR3 length: 19 amino acids. From germline, CDR1 is SGHTA and CDR2 FQGNSA. Deletions cut 5 bases from V and 0 bases from J, with 26 bases between. Based on the CDR3 plus reference TRBV7-2 and TRBJ2-7, the full variable domain is GAGVSQSPSNKVTEKGKDVELRCDPISGHTALYWYRQSLGQGLEFLIYFQGNSAPDKSGLPSDRFSAERTGGSVSTLTIQRTQQEDSAVYLCASSRVVGGIGMSSYEQYFGPGTRLTVT.

The V and J genes are TRBV29-1 and TRBJ1-2; D is undetermined. Germline assignment: CDR1 SQVTM and CDR2 ANQGSEA. CDR3 length: 12 residues. V lost 7 bases and J lost 2, with 11 bases in between. Here the CDR3 DNA reads TGCAGCGCCACGAGCCAGAACTATGGCTACACCTTC. Its protein is CSATSQNYGYTF.

In its sample, this clonotype was seen many times. For the CDR3, the DNA is TGTGCCAGCAGTTTTCAGGGACTGGGCTATGGCTACACCTTC. This gives the protein CASSFQGLGYGYTF. This rearrangement joins TRBV12-3 or TRBV12-4 to TRBJ1-2; tentatively, D is TRBD1 (5 bases). Trimming left V 3 bases short and J 4 bases short, with 12 bases between. The CDR3 runs 14 residues.

This clonotype was seen at least ten times. The J gene is TRBJ2-7, the V gene TRBV7-9; TRBD1 is a possible D gene (5 bases). The V gene's germline CDR1 is SEHNR and CDR2 FQNEAQ (reference sequence). CDR3 length: 11 amino acids. V dropped 5 bases and J dropped 7 bases, with 9 bases sitting between them. The CDR3 nucleotides read TGTGCCAGCAGCGCGAACAGGGAGCAGTACTTC. Residues: CASSANREQYF.

This clonotype was seen repeatedly, ten times or more. The chain has TRBV7-2 and TRBJ2-7; D may match TRBD1 or TRBD2 (6 bases each). V lost 2 bases, J lost 6 bases, and 14 bases lay in between. Germline CDR1 is SGHTA and CDR2 is FQGNSA. The CDR3 runs to 14 residues. The CDR3 reads CASSLYLGGGEQYF. CDR3 nucleotide sequence: TGTGCCAGCAGCTTATACCTGGGGGGCGGCGAGCAGTACTTC. The whole variable domain, filled in from reference TRBV7-2 and TRBJ2-7, reads GAGVSQSPSNKVTEKGKDVELRCDPISGHTALYWYRQSLGQGLEFLIYFQGNSAPDKSGLPSDRFSAERTGGSVSTLTIQRTQQEDSAVYLCASSLYLGGGEQYFGPGTRLTVT.

With respect to this clonotype: This may come from a read error, since a much larger clone is one base off. This chain joins TRBV7-3 and TRBJ2-5, with TRBD1 identical over 8 bases. Germline lookup yields CDR1 SGHTA and CDR2 FQGTGA. V dropped 4 bases and J dropped 0; count of bases not matched to a gene: 4. This CDR3 has 15 residues. For the CDR3, the DNA is TGTGCCAGCAGCTCCCGGGACAGGCACCAAGAGACCCAGTACTTC. Its protein product is CASSSRDRHQETQYF.

This clonotype was counted a few times. J is TRBJ1-5 and V is TRBV6-8; D may be TRBD1 (5 bases). Germline V gene lookup returns CDR1 MNHGY and CDR2 SAAAGT. V was shortened by 1 base and J by 6 bases, with 10 bases between the two germline ends. This CDR3 spans 14 amino acids. The CDR3: CASSYLGAGQPQHF. CDR3 in DNA: TGTGCCAGCAGTTACTTAGGGGCGGGTCAGCCCCAGCATTTT.

This clonotype has ten or more counts. V is TRBV7-2 and J is TRBJ2-5; TRBD1 might be the D (6 bases). Trimming pared 5 bases from V and 5 bases from J, leaving 12 bases between. The CDR3 is 13 amino acids. Looked up from germline, CDR1 is SGHTA and CDR2 is FQGNSA. CDR3 coding DNA: TGTGCCAGCAGCGGGGGCGTAAGGGAGACCCAGTACTTC. Its translation is CASSGGVRETQYF.